This T cell receptor (beta chain) was recovered during a study of beta chain features in type 1 diabetes. Study details: No patient-donor differences in age, gender, total cells or subset yield. Study-wide points: Type 1 diabetes patients had TCRB CDR3s that were shorter (moderately but significantly so) in all four CD4+ subsets.

Note on this clone: Its antigen is still unknown.

The CDR3 totals 15 residues. The germline CDR1 and CDR2 sequences are MNHEY and SVGAGI. The V gene end was trimmed by 4 bases and the J gene end by 2 bases; junction bases not matched to a gene: 8. As every portion of the isolated RNA was reverse transcribed, the sequencing read expressed TCRB transcripts. Sequenced naive, central memory and regulatory T cell samples produced an average of about 3.6 million reads. The protocol was immunoSEQ multiplex PCR, while the TCRdb copy is restricted to in-frame clones and leaves out a portion. This table has hundreds of thousands of clones, 15% appearing once.

Sequencing used naive CD4+ T cells from blood. The clonotype comes from a man aged 18-30 years with type 1 diabetes. The gene calls are TRBV6-5 and TRBJ2-7; 7 bases are a match to TRBD1. CDR3 sequence (DNA): TGTGCCAGCAGTTGGGTACCGGGACAGACCTACGAGCAGTACTTC. This translates into CASSWVPGQTYEQYF.